This T cell receptor beta chain came from a study of blood T cell repertoires in COVID-19. Across the study: PBMCs, B-cell-depleted T cells, or T cells were the source of the cDNA or gDNA that made up the material.

The CDR3 is 13 residues long. The V and J ends lost 2 bases and 7 bases respectively, with 9 bases between them. Methods used by the authors: Reference gene primer amplification in the assay estimated nucleated cell counts. Sequenced by immunoSEQ multiplex PCR; TCRdb stores in-frame clones only, minus some. The DNA gave D and trimming, while V, J and clone size come from that table. The sample gives 30,000 to 40,000 clones, around 85% of which show up once; approximately 5.7% is in the top ten. Sequenced: peripheral blood. The clonotype was recovered from a woman over 75 with active or convalescent COVID-19. The rearrangement links TRBV6-7 to TRBJ2-1, with TRBD2 as a possible D gene (5 bases). TRBV6-7 is identified as an open reading frame with a role that is uncertain. CDR3 sequence: CASSYGRRNEQFF. CDR3 in DNA: TGTGCCAGCAGTTACGGGAGACGGAATGAGCAGTTCTTC.